The sequence of this T cell receptor (beta chain) was determined in a study of T cell responses to AZD1222 COVID-19 vaccine. Whole-study findings and limits: When two AZD1222 doses had been given, Spike-specific TCR breadth and depth rose.

The protocol was immunoSEQ multiplex PCR, while the TCRdb copy is restricted to in-frame clones and leaves out a portion. This sample yields about 110,000 clones, of which 90% are seen a single time; about 4.9% belongs to the top ten. CDR1 is LGHDT and CDR2 is YNNKEL in the germline V gene (reference sequence). The V and J ends lost 4 bases and 3 bases, in that order; junction bases with no gene match: 11. CDR3 size: 18 residues. Comment on this clone: Its cognate antigen is unknown.

This TCR was sampled from an adult in good health. Sequencing was performed on peripheral blood, taken on day 0 of AZD1222 vaccination. The rearrangement links TRBV3-1 (or the pseudogene TRBV3-2) to TRBJ2-2; 10 bases are a match to TRBD2. CDR3 protein: CASSPQPTSGVYTGELFF. For the CDR3, the DNA is TGTGCCAGCAGCCCACAACCCACTAGCGGGGTTTACACCGGGGAGCTGTTTTTT.